The 15 T cell receptor beta chains below all came from one sample that was sequenced in a study of cytomegalovirus exposure and HLA in healthy donors. The PCR used 60 Vbeta and 13 Jbeta primers. Clones were sequenced by immunoSEQ multiplex PCR, and TCRdb holds only the in-frame ones, with some missing. The sample shows about 140,000 clones, around 80% of them seen only once. The sample was PBMCs. These receptors all stem from a male donor in good health and CMV-seropositive.

The chain combines TRBV27 with TRBJ2-1, with 14 bases fitting TRBD2. In germline, CDR1 is MNHEY, CDR2 SMNVEV (reference sequence). CDR3 length: 16 amino acids. J was trimmed by 15 bases and V by 5 bases; bases with no gene match: 15. DNA for the CDR3: TGTGCCAGCAGTACTCTACCGACTAGCGGGGGGGCCCGTCCGTTCTTC. This sequence encodes CASSTLPTSGGARPFF.

A single count supports this clone. The V gene is TRBV29-1, the J gene TRBJ2-3; tentative D call: TRBD1 (5 bases). Germline CDR1 is SQVTM and CDR2 is ANQGSEA. V was pared by 6 bases and J by 5 bases, with 12 bases between. The CDR3 extends over 12 amino acids. The CDR3 loop is CSVVTQGDTQYF. Written as DNA, the CDR3 is TGCAGCGTCGTCACGCAGGGAGATACGCAGTATTTT.

The J gene is TRBJ1-2, the V gene TRBV6-5; 7 bases line up with TRBD1. The trim removed 0 bases at V and 3 bases at J, leaving 7 bases unmatched. CDR1 is MNHEY, CDR2 SVGAGI, per germline. The CDR3 runs to 16 residues. CDR3 sequence: CASSYSGSQGDYGYTF. CDR3 sequence (DNA): TGTGCCAGCAGTTACTCGGGGTCGCAGGGGGACTATGGCTACACCTTC.

This chain uses TRBV19 with TRBJ1-2, with 7 bases aligning to TRBD1. The CDR3 is made up of 15 amino acids. Trimming removed 5 bases from V and 4 bases from J; junction bases left unmatched: 10. Germline V gene sequence: CDR1 LNHDA, CDR2 SQIVND (reference sequence). The CDR3 reads CASSGTGTDIYGYTF. CDR3 in DNA: TGTGCCAGTAGTGGGACCGGGACAGACATCTATGGCTACACCTTC.

The chain has TRBV19 and TRBJ2-1, with 9 bases matching TRBD1. The CDR3 is 17 residues long. Germline CDR1 and CDR2: LNHDA and SQIVND (reference sequence). The V and J ends lost 3 bases and 4 bases, in that order; junction bases with no gene match: 10. CDR3 nucleotide sequence: TGTGCCAGTAGTATCGGTTCCGGGGACAGGGTTTACAATGAGCAGTTCTTC. Amino acids: CASSIGSGDRVYNEQFF.

Comments on this clone: The identical CDR3 is also encoded by other nucleotide sequences in the sample. The genes are TRBV18 and TRBJ1-5; D call uncertain. With 3 bases removed from V and 7 bases from J, the gap between germline ends came to 10 bases. The germline gives CDR1 KGHSH, CDR2 LQKENI. This CDR3 is built from 13 residues. The CDR3 nucleotides are TGTGCCAGCTCACCTGGGGAGGACCAGCCCCAGCATTTT. Amino acid sequence: CASSPGEDQPQHF. Filled out from reference TRBV18 and TRBJ1-5, the complete variable domain reads NAGVMQNPRHLVRRRGQEARLRCSPMKGHSHVYWYRQLPEEGLKFMVYLQKENIIDESGMPKERFSAEFPKEGPSILRIQQVVRGDSAAYFCASSPGEDQPQHFGDGTRLSIL.

The rearrangement joins TRBV25-1 to TRBJ1-4, with 7 bases that match TRBD1. V lost 1 base, J lost 8 bases, and 10 bases stayed unmatched. CDR3 length: 16 residues. Germline lookup yields CDR1 MGHDK and CDR2 SYGVNS. CDR3: CASSESSDRVGEKLFF. The DNA of the CDR3 is TGTGCCAGCAGTGAATCCTCCGACAGGGTAGGCGAAAAACTGTTTTTT.

The chain combines TRBV2 with TRBJ1-1; D perhaps matches TRBD1 (5 bases). V was pared by 7 bases and J by 1 base, with 13 bases between. This CDR3 is built from 14 residues. CDR1 is SNHLY, CDR2 FYNNEI, per germline. The DNA of the CDR3 is TGTGCCAGCACTTTCGACAGAACGAACACTGAAGCTTTCTTT. Protein product: CASTFDRTNTEAFF.

This clone was detected only a few times. V is TRBV5-1 and J is TRBJ1-1; a possible D gene is TRBD1 (6 bases). CDR1 is SGHRS, CDR2 YFSETQ, per germline. V lost 6 bases and J lost 2, with 14 bases in between. The CDR3 loop spans 14 amino acids. This CDR3 reads CASNFGQRNTEAFF. CDR3 DNA: TGCGCCAGCAACTTCGGACAGCGAAACACTGAAGCTTTCTTT.

This clone appeared a single time. The V gene is TRBV11-2, the J gene TRBJ2-2; TRBD1 aligns across 9 bases. Germline CDR1 and CDR2: SGHAT and FQNNGV. This CDR3 has 15 amino acids. V shed 4 bases and J 5 bases; nucleotides not matched to a gene: 5. As DNA, the CDR3 is TGTGCCAGCAGCTGGTACAGGGGGCATACCGGGGAGCTGTTTTTT. Translating gives CASSWYRGHTGELFF.

The rearrangement joins TRBV15 to TRBJ2-7; weak D call: TRBD1 (5 bases). Germline lookup yields CDR1 LNHNV and CDR2 YYDKDF (reference sequence). The CDR3 is made up of 13 amino acids. The germline V and J ends were trimmed by 3 bases and 2 bases, with 8 bases remaining between them. The CDR3 sequence is CATSRGRTYEQYF. The CDR3 nucleotides are TGTGCCACCAGCAGGGGGCGGACCTACGAGCAGTACTTC.

V is TRBV7-2 and J is TRBJ2-5; D gene uncertain. Germline CDR1 SGHTA, CDR2 FQGNSA. V was shortened by 5 bases and J by 5 bases, with 21 bases between the two germline ends. The CDR3 is made up of 16 amino acids. The CDR3 DNA follows: TGTGCCAGCAGCCATAGAATTCCCCAGGCTCCGGAGACCCAGTACTTC. It yields the protein CASSHRIPQAPETQYF.

This clone was detected a few times. The rearrangement joins TRBV5-1 to TRBJ2-1; 7 nucleotides agree with TRBD1. The germline CDR1 and CDR2 sequences are SGHRS and YFSETQ. The CDR3 length is 14 residues. With V trimmed by 4 bases and J by 7 bases, 8 bases remained unmatched. The CDR3: CASSVAIQGNEQFF. CDR3 coding DNA: TGCGCCAGCAGCGTCGCCATACAGGGGAATGAGCAGTTCTTC. The full variable domain, in which reference TRBV5-1 and TRBJ2-1 provide the parts outside the CDR3, is KAGVTQTPRYLIKTRGQQVTLSCSPISGHRSVSWYQQTPGQGLQFLFEYFSETQRNKGNFPGRFSGRQFSNSRSEMNVSTLELGDSALYLCASSVAIQGNEQFFGPGTRLTVL.

This clone was observed a single time. The rearrangement links TRBV4-2 to TRBJ1-3, with 7 bases aligning to TRBD1. The CDR3 totals 15 residues. Germline V gene data show CDR1 as LGHNA and CDR2 as YNFKEQ. The V segment lost 4 bases and the J segment 0 bases; nucleotides outside the gene matches: 3. The CDR3 coding sequence is TGTGCCAGCAGCCCCGACAGGGCCTCTGGAAACACCATATATTTT. It yields the protein CASSPDRASGNTIYF.

This chain joins TRBV7-2 and TRBJ1-2, with TRBD1 matching 7 bases. The length of the CDR3 is 15 residues. Germline V lookup: CDR1 SGHTA, CDR2 FQGNSA. V lost 5 bases and J lost 4; bases outside the gene matches: 10. DNA of the CDR3: TGTGCCAGCAGCCCCTCACAGGGGATGGGCTATGGCTACACCTTC. Amino acid sequence: CASSPSQGMGYGYTF.